A selection of T cell receptor beta chains follows, all from one sample in a study of T cell responses to AZD1222 COVID-19 vaccine. The table came from immunoSEQ multiplex PCR; TCRdb's copy has only in-frame clones and leaves some out. The sample lists some 190,000 clones, roughly 94% occurring once. Sequenced here: peripheral blood, sampled 28 days after the second dose of the MenACWY control vaccine. All receptors come from an adult who received the MenACWY meningococcal vaccine as a control. CDR3s include the opening cysteine and the closing phenylalanine or tryptophan. A D gene is named only where the DNA matches it firmly. Some rows have no size entry. The others give once, few or many, or a class for an expanded clone.

j_gene	d_gene	abundance	v_gene	CDR3nt	CDR3aa
TRBJ1-5	TRBD1	-	TRBV5-1	TGCGCCAGCAGCTCACAGGGGGATCAGCCCCAGCATTTT	CASSSQGDQPQHF
TRBJ2-5	TRBD1	-	TRBV2	TGTGCCAGCAGCCGACAGGGCCAAGAGACCCAGTACTTC	CASSRQGQETQYF
TRBJ2-3	-	-	TRBV19	TGTGCCAGTCCCCCGATCGCAGGGAGGCCAGATACGCAGTATTTT	CASPPIAGRPDTQYF
TRBJ1-2	-	-	TRBV20-1	TGCAGTGCTAGTTTTCAGGCGAACTATGGCTACACCTTC	CSASFQANYGYTF
TRBJ2-5	TRBD2	-	TRBV2	TGTGCCAGCACGCGGGAGAGAGATGAGACCCAGTACTTC	CASTRERDETQYF
TRBJ2-7	-	-	TRBV3-1/TRBV3-2	TGTGCCAGCAGCAAGAGCTCCTACGAGCAGTACTTC	CASSKSSYEQYF
TRBJ2-1	TRBD2	-	TRBV11-2	TGTGCCAGCAGGGGACTAGCGGGAGGGCCTGGTGAGCAGTTCTTC	CASRGLAGGPGEQFF
TRBJ2-2	-	-	TRBV25-1	TGTGCCAGCAGTGAACCGGGGATGACCGGGGAGCTGTTTTTT	CASSEPGMTGELFF
TRBJ1-1	-	-	TRBV6-5	TGTGCCAGCAGTTACTCGGGGAGTGAAGCTTTCTTT	CASSYSGSEAFF
TRBJ1-1	TRBD1	-	TRBV3-1/TRBV3-2	TGTGCCAGCAGCCAATGGGACAGCTTGAACACTGAAGCTTTCTTT	CASSQWDSLNTEAFF
TRBJ2-7	-	-	TRBV7-9	TGTGCCAGCAGCCGAGCAGGTGGAGGGACCTACGAGCAGTACTTC	CASSRAGGGTYEQYF
TRBJ2-7	TRBD1	-	TRBV6-5	TGTGCCAGCAGACGAGGACAGGGGGAATCCTACGAGCAGTACTTC	CASRRGQGESYEQYF
TRBJ2-1	TRBD1	-	TRBV28	TGTGCCAGCAGTTGGGACAGGGGAAACAATGAGCAGTTCTTC	CASSWDRGNNEQFF
TRBJ2-2	-	-	TRBV5-1	TGCGCCAGCAGCATGGGATGGGGTTCGAACACCGGGGAGCTGTTTTTT	CASSMGWGSNTGELFF
TRBJ2-7	-	once	TRBV28	TGTGCCAGCAGTTTATGGGGGACAAGCTCCTACGAGCAGTACTTC	CASSLWGTSSYEQYF
TRBJ2-7	TRBD2	-	TRBV19	TGTGCCAGTAGCATACTAGCGGGAGCCTCCTACGAGCAGTACTTC	CASSILAGASYEQYF
TRBJ1-1	-	-	TRBV6-1	TGTGCCAGCAGTGCAGCTTCAGTGAACACTGAAGCTTTCTTT	CASSAASVNTEAFF
TRBJ2-1	-	-	TRBV28	TGTGCCAGCAGTTTCCTGGGCAATGAGCAGTTCTTC	CASSFLGNEQFF
TRBJ1-1	-	-	TRBV28	TGTGCCAGCGGGAGGACTTGGGGTTCCACTGAAGCTTTCTTT	CASGRTWGSTEAFF
TRBJ1-2	-	-	TRBV18	TGTGCCAGCTCAGGGGGGCAGGACTATGGCTACACCTTC	CASSGGQDYGYTF
TRBJ2-3	TRBD2	-	TRBV7-6	TGTGCCAGCAGCTTAGAATCGGGAGGTACAACAGATACGCAGTATTTT	CASSLESGGTTDTQYF
TRBJ2-7	TRBD2	-	TRBV18	TGTGCCAGCTCACCGACTAGCGGGAGCAAGGAGCAGTACTTC	CASSPTSGSKEQYF
TRBJ1-2	TRBD1	-	TRBV27	TGTGCCAGCAGGCGGGGGACAGGGTATGGCTACACCTTC	CASRRGTGYGYTF
TRBJ1-1	TRBD1	-	TRBV5-8	TGTGCCAGCAGCCACTATTCAGGGACAGCCCTGAACACTGAAGCTTTCTTT	CASSHYSGTALNTEAFF
TRBJ2-7	-	once	TRBV2	TGTGCCAGCAGTGATTGGGATAATAGCTCCTACGAGCAGTACTTC	CASSDWDNSSYEQYF
TRBJ1-1	-	-	TRBV7-8	TGTGCCAGCAGCTTAGGAGGGCTTGGGGACACTGAAGCTTTCTTT	CASSLGGLGDTEAFF
TRBJ2-3	-	-	TRBV5-1	TGCGCCAGCAGTGGGGGGACTCCCACAGATACGCAGTATTTT	CASSGGTPTDTQYF
TRBJ2-3	-	-	TRBV6-5	TGTGCCAGCAGGCGCGGGCTAAGCACAGATACGCAGTATTTT	CASRRGLSTDTQYF
TRBJ1-2	-	-	TRBV4-1	TGCGCCAGCAGCCAAGAAACAGGACAACTCTATGGCTACACCTTC	CASSQETGQLYGYTF
TRBJ1-2	TRBD1	-	TRBV24-1	TGTGCCACCAGTGATTTGGACAGGGGTTACGGCTACACCTTC	CATSDLDRGYGYTF
TRBJ1-2	-	-	TRBV28	TGTGCCAGCAGTTTGGCGGGAAACTATGGCTACACCTTC	CASSLAGNYGYTF
TRBJ1-1	-	-	TRBV6-5	TGTGCCAGCAGCCGCAGTAGCACTGAAGCTTTCTTT	CASSRSSTEAFF
TRBJ2-1	-	-	TRBV19	TGTGCCAGTAGTATATGGGCCGGGACTTCAACCTACAATGAGCAGTTCTTC	CASSIWAGTSTYNEQFF
TRBJ2-7	TRBD2	-	TRBV18	TGTGCCAGCTCACCCTCTAGCGGGATACCCTACGAGCAGTACTTC	CASSPSSGIPYEQYF
TRBJ2-6	TRBD1	once	TRBV27	TGTGCCAGCAGTTACAGGGGTCTTGCGACCCGGCCGACTGGGGCCAACGTCCTGACTTTC	CASSYRGLATRPTGANVLTF
TRBJ2-7	TRBD1	-	TRBV4-3	TGCGCCAGCAGCCAATCTGAGACAGGGGGCGATCTGCAGTACTTC	CASSQSETGGDLQYF